The 2 T cell receptor beta chains presented below share a single source sample, sequenced in a study of spatial heterogeneity in lung cancer (dated by TCRdb to between 2018 and 2021). The time point label, read with the paper, signifies: sample taken at primary tumor resection. The receptor library was made with 5' RACE. Instrument used: NextSeq 500. The public reads were run again by TCRdb, first through fastp at Q25 and then through MiXCR, and only productive beta chains were kept. Identical CDR3 proteins give one entry, which carries the most common genes and DNA. This sample is represented by more than 45,000 distinct CDR3 sequences; approximately 5% of them were singletons. In total, the top ten clones hold around 10% of the sample. Sequenced material: PBMCs, taken at surgery. The receptors derive from a male donor with early-stage non-small cell lung cancer.

This clonotype was observed at least ten times. This chain uses TRBV13 with TRBJ1-1; 10 nucleotides align to TRBD1. Germline assignment: CDR1 PRHDT and CDR2 FYEKMQ (reference sequence). With 5 bases clipped from V and 4 bases from J, the junction kept 4 bases outside the gene matches. The CDR3 is 14 amino acids. The CDR3 reads CASSMGQGITEAFF. As DNA, the CDR3 is TGTGCCAGCAGCATGGGACAGGGGATCACTGAAGCTTTCTTT.

This clonotype was counted only a few times. The V and J genes are TRBV5-1 and TRBJ2-1, with 14 positions matching TRBD2. With V trimmed by 6 bases and J by 2 bases, 13 bases remained unmatched. The CDR3 covers 19 residues. Germline V lookup: CDR1 SGHRS, CDR2 YFSETQ. This chain's CDR3 is CASTKGLTSGRAAYNEQFF. For the CDR3, the DNA is TGCGCCAGCACTAAGGGCCTGACTAGCGGGAGGGCCGCCTACAATGAGCAGTTCTTC.